This TCR beta chain was captured in a study of CD8 T cells in Susac syndrome. Points from the study as a whole: As acknowledged by the study, its TCR sequencing and HLA analysis included a relatively small number of individuals.

Trimming cost V 0 bases and J 3 bases, with 6 bases left between them. The CDR3 extends over 13 amino acids. The V gene's germline CDR1 is MNHEY and CDR2 SVGEGT. For this clonotype: The antigen is unknown.

Reverse transcription of roughly 0.45 to 1 ug RNA used random hexamers. The immunoSEQ assay covered 54 Vbeta and 13 Jbeta segments for CDR3. MiXCR, applied by TCRdb to the immunoSEQ multiplex PCR reads, yields one record per CDR3 protein. The profile shows around 150,000 distinct CDR3 sequences, just over 90% of them singletons. TCR beta was sequenced from blood CD8+ and CD4+ T cells. Purification of the CD8+ and CD4+ T cells relied on negative isolation, and TEMRA cells underwent FACS enrichment. The source material was CD4+ T cells from PBMCs. V usage is TRBV6-2 or TRBV6-3 and J usage is TRBJ2-7; D is uncertain. This TCR was recovered from a human donor in good health. Here the CDR3 reads CASSYSLIYEQYF. The CDR3 DNA reads as TGTGCCAGCAGTTACTCGCTGATCTACGAGCAGTACTTC.